Described below is a single TCR beta chain sequence and its context. Participants were aged roughly 18 to 90 years, lived in around 22 US areas, and enrolled virtually. Assignment of participants to cohorts was predicated upon participant-reported clinical history. Some clones are missing from TCRdb's copy, which holds only in-frame ones; the method was immunoSEQ multiplex PCR. This table holds around 200,000 clones, about 84% found once. The data stem from a study of blood T cell repertoires in COVID-19. At the level of the study: The samples span acute and convalescent COVID-19 from the United States, Italy and Spain.

Sequencing was done on a sample of PBMCs or T cells enriched from blood (not recorded which). The clonotype originates from a woman aged 35 to 49 with acute COVID-19.

The CDR3 region has the DNA TGTGCCAGCAGCACCGGAGTAAAAGCTTTCTTT. Amino acid sequence: CASSTGVKAFF. This chain connects TRBV6-5 to TRBJ1-1; D gene unclear. CDR1 MNHEY and CDR2 SVGAGI come from the germline V gene. CDR3 length: 11 residues. The V and J ends lost 6 bases and 9 bases respectively, with 11 bases between them.